The rows below give T cell receptor beta chains drawn from one sample of a study of post-analysis software for immune sequencing data. TCRdb recomputed calls from the PCR reads with MiXCR, one row per CDR3 protein. The sample lists about 160,000 distinct CDR3 sequences, 35% to 40% occurring once. The sample in question was blood, obtained after autologous hematopoietic stem cell transplantation. The receptors derive from a girl aged 10 to 17 with multiple sclerosis. Both conserved end residues are part of each CDR3. The order of the fields is D gene, clone size, V gene, J gene, CDR3 protein, CDR3 DNA. A D gene is named only where the DNA matches it firmly. Size values are once, few and many counts, or a class for expanded clones, and some rows have none.

D gene: TRBD1; clone size: NA; V gene: TRBV28; J gene: TRBJ1-4; CDR3 protein: CASSLGQVESEKLVF; CDR3 DNA: TGTGCCAGCAGTTTGGGACAGGTAGAGAGTGAAAAACTGGTTTTT
D gene: NA; clone size: few; V gene: TRBV7-2; J gene: TRBJ2-1; CDR3 protein: CASSLEGSSQFF; CDR3 DNA: TGTGCCAGCAGCTTAGAGGGTAGTTCGCAGTTCTTC
D gene: NA; clone size: once; V gene: TRBV10-3; J gene: TRBJ2-4; CDR3 protein: CAIREAGNGNVQYF; CDR3 DNA: TGTGCCATCAGGGAGGCAGGGAATGGGAACGTTCAGTACTTC
D gene: NA; clone size: few; V gene: TRBV6-2/TRBV6-3; J gene: TRBJ1-2; CDR3 protein: CASRSSGENYYGYTF; CDR3 DNA: TGTGCCAGCAGATCGTCAGGGGAAAACTATTATGGCTACACCTTC
D gene: TRBD1; clone size: few; V gene: TRBV4-3; J gene: TRBJ1-2; CDR3 protein: CASSPRDSYGYTF; CDR3 DNA: TGCGCCAGCAGCCCCCGGGACAGCTATGGCTACACCTTC
D gene: NA; clone size: few; V gene: TRBV19; J gene: TRBJ1-1; CDR3 protein: CASSMKPNTEAFF; CDR3 DNA: TGTGCCAGTAGTATGAAGCCCAACACTGAAGCTTTCTTT
D gene: NA; clone size: many; V gene: TRBV28; J gene: TRBJ1-2; CDR3 protein: CASRPALGRYGYTF; CDR3 DNA: TGTGCCAGCCGACCCGCCCTGGGCAGGTATGGCTACACCTTC
D gene: TRBD2; clone size: few; V gene: TRBV7-9; J gene: TRBJ2-5; CDR3 protein: CASSSAGTSGNKETQYF; CDR3 DNA: TGTGCCAGCAGCTCCGCGGGGACTAGCGGGAACAAGGAGACCCAGTACTTC
D gene: TRBD1; clone size: NA; V gene: TRBV7-2; J gene: TRBJ2-5; CDR3 protein: CASSLGGGASHGQYF; CDR3 DNA: TGTGCCAGCAGCTTAGGAGGGGGCGCCTCGCACGGGCAGTACTTC
D gene: TRBD2; clone size: NA; V gene: TRBV6-6; J gene: TRBJ2-1; CDR3 protein: CASSSHLTSGPYNEQFF; CDR3 DNA: TGTGCCAGCAGTTCCCACTTGACTAGCGGTCCCTACAATGAGCAGTTCTTC